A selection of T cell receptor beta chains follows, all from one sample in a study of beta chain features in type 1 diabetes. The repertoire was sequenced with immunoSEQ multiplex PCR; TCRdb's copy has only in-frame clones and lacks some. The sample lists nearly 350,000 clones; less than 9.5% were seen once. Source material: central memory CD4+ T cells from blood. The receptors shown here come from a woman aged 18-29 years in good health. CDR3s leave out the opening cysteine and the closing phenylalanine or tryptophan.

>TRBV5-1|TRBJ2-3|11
ASSSSGTDTQY
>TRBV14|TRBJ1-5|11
ASSQDHDQPQH
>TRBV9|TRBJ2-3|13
ASSVVGWRGDTQY
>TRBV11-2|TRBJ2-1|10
ASSFYTIEQF
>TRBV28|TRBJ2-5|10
ASNQGGETQY
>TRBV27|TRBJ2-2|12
ASRRLGGTGELF
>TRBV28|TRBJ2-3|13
ASSPTLAGTDTQY
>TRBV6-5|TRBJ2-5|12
ASSYLAGGRIQY
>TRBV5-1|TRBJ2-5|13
ASSGSGARQETQY
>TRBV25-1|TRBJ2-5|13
ASSDGSGPQETQY
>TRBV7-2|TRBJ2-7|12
ASSLGVSVYEQY
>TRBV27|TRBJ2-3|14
ASSLLGGEGPDTQY
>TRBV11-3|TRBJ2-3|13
ASSSSGRAYDTQY
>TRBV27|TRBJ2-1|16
ASSFATSSGNHYNEQF
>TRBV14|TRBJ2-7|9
ASSQYYEQY
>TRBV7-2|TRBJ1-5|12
ASSFDQGNQPQH
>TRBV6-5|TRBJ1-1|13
ASSYESGGDTEAF
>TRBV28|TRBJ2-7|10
ASSPQGFEQY
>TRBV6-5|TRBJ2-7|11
ASRPGRSYEQY
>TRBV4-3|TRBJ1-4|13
ASSHDRGRNEKLF
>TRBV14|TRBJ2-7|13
ASSRLAGGTYEQY
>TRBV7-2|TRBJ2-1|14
ASSMGLAGGSNEQF
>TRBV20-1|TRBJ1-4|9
SARRGLKLF
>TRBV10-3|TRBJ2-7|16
AISESAVMAGASYEQY
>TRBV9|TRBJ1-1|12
ASSVGPRATEAF
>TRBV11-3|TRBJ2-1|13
ASSSRQGEGDEQF
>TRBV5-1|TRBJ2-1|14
ASSLGAASSYNEQF
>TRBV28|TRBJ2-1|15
ASSYTRTGGRRNEQF
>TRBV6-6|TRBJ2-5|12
ASTAQGAGETQY
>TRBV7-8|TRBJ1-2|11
ASSPDRAYGYT
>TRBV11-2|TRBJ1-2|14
ASSLDRIGQGYGYT
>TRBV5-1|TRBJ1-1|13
ASSLAGPLNTEAF
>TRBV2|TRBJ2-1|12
ASSQTSGSYEQF
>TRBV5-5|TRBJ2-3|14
ASSPQASGGRDTQY
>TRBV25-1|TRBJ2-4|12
ASSEYGEKNIQY
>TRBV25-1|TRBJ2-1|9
ASRKNNEQF
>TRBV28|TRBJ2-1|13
ASSTSGSTIYEQF
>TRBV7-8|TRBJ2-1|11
ASSLMRANEQF
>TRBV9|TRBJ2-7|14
ASSAQISGLANEQY
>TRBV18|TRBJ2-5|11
ASSPRLGETQY
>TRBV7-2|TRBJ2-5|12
ASSWAGTQETQY
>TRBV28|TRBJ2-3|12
ASSRQGGTDTQY
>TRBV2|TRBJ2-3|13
ASSEAPGGGDTQY
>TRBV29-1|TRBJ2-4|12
SALLRGSGDIQY
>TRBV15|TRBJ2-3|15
ATSRGLAGTDTDTQY
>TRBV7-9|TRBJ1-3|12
ASSLARLENTIY
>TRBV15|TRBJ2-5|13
ATSRAKTGLETQY
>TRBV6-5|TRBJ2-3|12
ASSYRELPDTQY
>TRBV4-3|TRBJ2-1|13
ASSQIGSSYNEQF
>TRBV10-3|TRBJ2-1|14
AISESGRTRYNEQF
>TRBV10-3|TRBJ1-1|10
ATGQGNAEAF
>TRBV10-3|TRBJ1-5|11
AISADRDQPQH
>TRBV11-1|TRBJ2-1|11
ASSLAGAVEQF
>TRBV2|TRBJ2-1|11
ASSGTVGGDQF
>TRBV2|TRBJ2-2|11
ASSGQGTGELF
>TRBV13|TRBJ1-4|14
ASTRTATATNEKLF
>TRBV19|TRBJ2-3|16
ASSTSGRGRSSADTQY
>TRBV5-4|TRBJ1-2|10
ASSLYGTGYT
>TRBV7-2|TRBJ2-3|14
ASSLAGGRRTDTQY